Below are 20 T cell receptor beta chains sequenced from a single sample in a study of blood T cell repertoires in COVID-19. Here immunoSEQ multiplex PCR was the method, and the copy in TCRdb shows in-frame clones only, minus some. Of 130,000 to 150,000 clones in the sample, 87% were seen once. Input material: peripheral blood. These receptors all come from a woman aged 40 to 50 with acute or convalescent COVID-19.

This chain links TRBV7-2 with TRBJ1-5; D unresolved. CDR3 size: 15 residues. The germline gives CDR1 SGHTA, CDR2 FQGNSA. The germline V and J ends were trimmed by 5 bases and 7 bases, with 18 bases remaining between them. Here the CDR3 reads CASSKEMGSGQPQHF. In DNA form, the CDR3 reads TGTGCCAGCAGCAAAGAGATGGGCTCGGGGCAGCCCCAGCATTTT.

This chain links TRBV3-1 (or the pseudogene TRBV3-2) with TRBJ1-6; D ambiguous. Per the germline V gene, CDR1 is LGHDT and CDR2 is YNNKEL (reference sequence). This CDR3 is 15 amino acids long. Deletions cut 3 bases from V and 13 bases from J, with 19 bases between. The CDR3 reads CASSHSRHRVSPLHF. For the CDR3, the DNA is TGTGCCAGCAGCCATTCCCGGCACCGGGTGAGTCCCCTCCACTTT.

This clone occurred once. The genes are TRBV18 and TRBJ2-5; D perhaps matches TRBD2 (6 bases). Germline CDR1 is KGHSH and CDR2 is LQKENI. CDR3 length: 16 amino acids. Trimming pared 3 bases from V and 5 bases from J, leaving 19 bases between. CDR3 nucleotides: TGTGCCAGCTCACCTCGAAAGTTTGGGGGAGGCGAGACCCAGTACTTC. Its protein product is CASSPRKFGGGETQYF.

The chain combines TRBV3-1 (or the pseudogene TRBV3-2) with TRBJ1-2; a weak D match, TRBD1 (5 bases). Germline V gives CDR1 LGHDT, CDR2 YNNKEL (reference sequence). V was cut by 1 base and J by 4 bases, with 13 bases left in between. The CDR3 consists of 15 residues. CDR3 DNA: TGTGCCAGCAGCCAAGGTAGGGGAGGTCCCTATGGCTACACCTTC. This gives the protein CASSQGRGGPYGYTF.

V is TRBV28 and J is TRBJ2-1, with D possibly matching TRBD2 (6 bases). Looked up from germline, CDR1 is MDHEN and CDR2 is SYDVKM. The CDR3 is 12 residues long. The V gene lost 5 bases and the J gene lost 9 bases, with 11 bases spanning the gap. The DNA for the CDR3 is TGTGCCAGCAGTCCGGAGGGGCCTGAGCAGTTCTTC. Translating gives CASSPEGPEQFF. Together with reference TRBV28 and TRBJ2-1, the CDR3 gives the full variable domain: DVKVTQSSRYLVKRTGEKVFLECVQDMDHENMFWYRQDPGLGLRLIYFSYDVKMKEKGDIPEGYSVSREKKERFSLILESASTNQTSMYLCASSPEGPEQFFGPGTRLTVL.

The V and J genes are TRBV6-2 or TRBV6-3 and TRBJ2-3; D is ambiguous. V was cut by 5 bases and J by 3 bases, with 3 bases left in between. In germline, CDR1 is MNHEY, CDR2 SVGEGT. CDR3 size: 11 residues. The CDR3 reads CASSLTDTQYF. CDR3 DNA: TGTGCCAGCAGTCTTACAGATACGCAGTATTTT.

The chain combines TRBV4-3 with TRBJ1-2; 9 bases map to TRBD1. The CDR3 covers 15 residues. The germline CDR1 and CDR2 sequences are LGHNA and YSLEER. V gave up 1 base and J gave up 4 bases; unmatched junction bases: 4. The CDR3 here is CASSQGTGEVYGYTF. The CDR3, as DNA: TGCGCCAGCAGCCAAGGGACAGGGGAGGTCTATGGCTACACCTTC.

This clone has just one count. The rearrangement joins TRBV4-1 to TRBJ2-1; TRBD2 agrees at 9 bases. From germline, CDR1 is MGHRA and CDR2 YSYEKL. The CDR3 spans 15 residues. V shed 0 bases and J 7 bases; nucleotides not matched to a gene: 4. The CDR3: CASSQDPGLANEQFF. CDR3 DNA: TGCGCCAGCAGCCAAGATCCGGGACTAGCTAATGAGCAGTTCTTC.

The CDR3 bases are TGTGCCAGCAGGAATCAGGGCCCTGGGGCCAACGTCCTGACTTTC. Its protein is CASRNQGPGANVLTF. The rearrangement links TRBV6-5 to TRBJ2-6; weak D call: TRBD1 (5 bases). This CDR3 is built from 15 residues. Germline loops: CDR1 MNHEY, CDR2 SVGAGI. The V end lost 6 bases, the J end lost 2 bases, and 11 bases lay between the germline ends.

V is TRBV7-9 and J is TRBJ1-1, with 8 bases fitting TRBD1. Germline lookup yields CDR1 SEHNR and CDR2 FQNEAQ (reference sequence). This CDR3 has 15 residues. After removal of 5 bases from V and 0 bases from J, the junction contained 5 bases not matched to a gene. The chain's CDR3 is CASSPGTGMNTEAFF. The DNA of the CDR3 is TGTGCCAGCAGCCCGGGGACAGGCATGAACACTGAAGCTTTCTTT.

The rearrangement links TRBV5-4 to TRBJ2-3; 8 nucleotides align to TRBD2. The V gene's germline CDR1 is SGHNT and CDR2 YYREEE (reference sequence). With 2 bases clipped from V and 0 bases from J, the junction kept 2 bases outside the gene matches. This CDR3 has 15 residues. The CDR3 loop is CASSFGGGSTDTQYF. The CDR3 nucleotides read TGTGCCAGCAGCTTTGGCGGGGGGAGCACAGATACGCAGTATTTT.

The gene calls are TRBV3-1 (or the pseudogene TRBV3-2) and TRBJ2-1; TRBD2 matches at 12 bases. Germline loops: CDR1 LGHDT, CDR2 YNNKEL (reference sequence). The CDR3 runs 16 residues. Trimming removed 3 bases from V and 7 bases from J; junction bases left unmatched: 7. The CDR3 DNA sequence: TGTGCCAGCAGCCACCTTACTAGCGGGAGGAGGAATGAGCAGTTCTTC. Encoded protein: CASSHLTSGRRNEQFF.

V and J are TRBV5-1 and TRBJ1-6; 7 bases map to TRBD1. Trimming removed 6 bases from V and 1 base from J; junction bases left unmatched: 7. The CDR3 has 16 amino acids. CDR1 is SGHRS and CDR2 is YFSETQ in the germline V gene. The CDR3 loop is CASTLTGLSYNSPLHF. The CDR3 bases are TGCGCCAGCACCCTGACAGGGCTTTCCTATAATTCACCCCTCCACTTT.

The CDR3 loop reads CAISTGQGATYEQYF. The DNA of the CDR3 is TGTGCCATCAGTACAGGACAGGGGGCAACCTACGAGCAGTACTTC. The V call is TRBV10-3, the J call TRBJ2-7, with 11 positions matching TRBD1. CDR3 length: 15 amino acids. V was clipped by 5 bases and J by 2 bases; unmatched bases: 5. CDR1 is ENHRY and CDR2 is SYGVKD in the germline V gene.

CDR3 DNA sequence: TGTGCCAGTAGTACGAAGCAAAGCGGGAGAGATACGCAGTATTTT. Translating gives CASSTKQSGRDTQYF. V is TRBV19 and J is TRBJ2-3, with 8 nucleotides matching TRBD2. The CDR3 contains 15 residues. In germline, CDR1 is LNHDA, CDR2 SQIVND (reference sequence). V dropped 4 bases and J dropped 5; count of bases not matched to a gene: 8.

The rearrangement uses TRBV5-1 and TRBJ2-2; D perhaps matches TRBD2 (6 bases). The germline V gene has CDR1 SGHRS and CDR2 YFSETQ. Trimming left V 1 base short and J 4 bases short, with 8 bases between. The CDR3 is made up of 14 amino acids. The CDR3 DNA is TGCGCCAGCAGCTTGTGGAGGGGCACCGGGGAGCTGTTTTTT. Its protein product is CASSLWRGTGELFF.

This clone occurred a few times. The chain carries TRBV10-1 and TRBJ1-1; D perhaps matches TRBD1 (5 bases). There are 12 residues in the CDR3. V was trimmed by 2 bases and J by 8 bases, leaving 9 bases between them. Germline CDR1 reads WNHNN; CDR2 reads SYGVQD (reference sequence). This CDR3 is CASSEIRTEAFF. CDR3 bases: TGCGCCAGCAGTGAGATCCGGACAGAAGCTTTCTTT.

The chain links TRBV30 to TRBJ1-6; 7 bases match TRBD1. This CDR3 has 14 residues. Per germline, CDR1 GTSNPN and CDR2 SVGIG (reference sequence). The trim removed 3 bases at V and 7 bases at J, leaving 6 bases unmatched. The CDR3 region is CAWSANRGNSPLHF. DNA of the CDR3: TGTGCCTGGAGCGCTAACAGGGGAAATTCACCCCTCCACTTT.

V is TRBV4-3 and J is TRBJ1-6; possible D gene TRBD1, 6 bases. Per the germline V gene, CDR1 is LGHNA and CDR2 is YSLEER. The CDR3 consists of 14 residues. V shed 6 bases and J shed 11 bases, with 17 bases lying between them. The CDR3 sequence: CASRQNQGIAPLHF. Here the CDR3 DNA reads TGCGCCAGCAGACAAAACCAGGGGATCGCACCCCTCCACTTT.

This chain uses TRBV7-2 with TRBJ1-2; tentative D call: TRBD1 (5 bases). The germline gives CDR1 SGHTA, CDR2 FQGNSA. The CDR3 has 15 residues. Trimming shortened V by 5 bases and J by 0 bases, and 13 bases separated the two germline ends. The chain's CDR3 is CASSLRDGANYGYTF. DNA for the CDR3: TGTGCCAGCAGCCTGCGGGACGGAGCTAACTATGGCTACACCTTC.